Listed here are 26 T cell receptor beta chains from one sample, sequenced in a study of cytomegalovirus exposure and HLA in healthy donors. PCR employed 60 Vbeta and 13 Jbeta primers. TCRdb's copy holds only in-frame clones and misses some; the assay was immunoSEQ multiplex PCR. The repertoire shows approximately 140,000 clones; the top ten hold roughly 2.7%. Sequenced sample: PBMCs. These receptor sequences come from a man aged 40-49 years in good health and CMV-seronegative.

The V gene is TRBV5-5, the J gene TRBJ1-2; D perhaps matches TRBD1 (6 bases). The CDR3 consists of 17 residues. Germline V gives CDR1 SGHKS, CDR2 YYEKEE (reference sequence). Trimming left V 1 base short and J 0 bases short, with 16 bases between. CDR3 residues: CASSLSGTNLANYGYTF. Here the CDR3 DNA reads TGTGCCAGCAGCTTGTCCGGGACAAATTTAGCTAACTATGGCTACACCTTC.

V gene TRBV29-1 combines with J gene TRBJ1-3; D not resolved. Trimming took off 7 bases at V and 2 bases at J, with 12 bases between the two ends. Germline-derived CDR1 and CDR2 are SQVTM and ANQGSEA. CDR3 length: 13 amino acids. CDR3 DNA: TGCAGCGCCTACCGGGGAACTGGAAACACCATATATTTT. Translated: CSAYRGTGNTIYF.

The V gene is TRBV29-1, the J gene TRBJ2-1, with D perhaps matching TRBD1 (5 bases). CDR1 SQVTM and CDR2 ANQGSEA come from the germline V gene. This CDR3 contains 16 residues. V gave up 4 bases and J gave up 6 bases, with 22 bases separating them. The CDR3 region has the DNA TGCAGCGTTGCAAGTCCAGGCCTAGGGGCGCGCAATGAGCAGTTCTTC. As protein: CSVASPGLGARNEQFF.

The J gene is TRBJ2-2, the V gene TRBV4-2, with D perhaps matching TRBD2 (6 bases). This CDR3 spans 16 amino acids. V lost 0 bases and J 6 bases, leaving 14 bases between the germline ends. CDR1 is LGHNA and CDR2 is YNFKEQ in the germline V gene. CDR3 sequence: CASSQDQLAFPGELFF. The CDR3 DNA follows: TGTGCCAGCAGCCAAGATCAGCTAGCGTTCCCCGGGGAGCTGTTTTTT.

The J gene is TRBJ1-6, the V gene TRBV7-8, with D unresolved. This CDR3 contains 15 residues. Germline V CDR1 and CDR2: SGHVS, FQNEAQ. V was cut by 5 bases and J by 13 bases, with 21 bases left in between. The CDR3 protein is CASSRVPEGFNPLHF. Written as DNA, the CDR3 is TGTGCCAGCAGCCGGGTCCCCGAGGGTTTTAATCCCCTCCACTTT.

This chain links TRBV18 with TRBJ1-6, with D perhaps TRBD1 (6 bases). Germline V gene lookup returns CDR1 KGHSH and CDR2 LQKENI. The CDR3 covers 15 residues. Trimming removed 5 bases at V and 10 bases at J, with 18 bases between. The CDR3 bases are TGTGCCAGCTCAAGCAGGGAGGGGGTGGAATCACCCCTCCACTTT. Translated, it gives CASSSREGVESPLHF.

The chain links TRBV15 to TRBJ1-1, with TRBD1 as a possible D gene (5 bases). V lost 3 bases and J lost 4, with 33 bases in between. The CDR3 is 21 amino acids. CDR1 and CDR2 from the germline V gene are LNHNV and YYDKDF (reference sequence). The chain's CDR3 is CATSSTGILDGTGLGFTEAFF. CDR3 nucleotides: TGTGCCACCAGCAGCACTGGTATTTTGGATGGGACTGGACTCGGATTCACTGAAGCTTTCTTT.

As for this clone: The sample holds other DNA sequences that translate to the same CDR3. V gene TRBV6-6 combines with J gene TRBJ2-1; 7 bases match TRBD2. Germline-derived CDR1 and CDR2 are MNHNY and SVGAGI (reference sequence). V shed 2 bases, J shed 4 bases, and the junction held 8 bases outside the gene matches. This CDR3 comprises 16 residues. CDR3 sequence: CASSYPTSGGYNEQFF. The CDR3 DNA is TGTGCCAGCAGTTACCCCACCTCGGGGGGTTACAATGAGCAGTTCTTC.

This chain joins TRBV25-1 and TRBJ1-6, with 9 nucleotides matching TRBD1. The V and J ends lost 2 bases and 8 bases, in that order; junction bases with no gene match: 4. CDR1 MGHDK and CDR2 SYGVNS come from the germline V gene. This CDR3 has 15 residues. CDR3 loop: CASSELGQGYSPLHF. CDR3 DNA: TGTGCCAGCAGTGAACTGGGACAGGGTTATTCACCCCTCCACTTT.

The CDR3 nucleotides read TGTGCCAGCACGGACAGTGATAATTCACCCCTCCACTTT. It specifies CASTDSDNSPLHF. The chain has TRBV6-1 and TRBJ1-6; tentative D call: TRBD1 (6 bases). Germline lookup yields CDR1 MNHNS and CDR2 SASEGT. Trimming pared 7 bases from V and 5 bases from J, leaving 9 bases between. The CDR3 spans 13 residues.

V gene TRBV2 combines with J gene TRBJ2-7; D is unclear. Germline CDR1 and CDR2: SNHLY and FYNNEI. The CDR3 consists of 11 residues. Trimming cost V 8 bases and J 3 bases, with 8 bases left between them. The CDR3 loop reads CASGRNYEQYF. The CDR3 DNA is TGTGCCAGCGGCAGGAACTACGAGCAGTACTTC.

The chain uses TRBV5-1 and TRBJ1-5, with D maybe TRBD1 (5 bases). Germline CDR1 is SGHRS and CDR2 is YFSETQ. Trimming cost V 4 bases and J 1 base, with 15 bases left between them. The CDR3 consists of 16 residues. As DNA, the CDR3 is TGCGCCAGCAGCCCCGGGTCAGGGCTCAGCAATCAGCCCCAGCATTTT. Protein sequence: CASSPGSGLSNQPQHF.

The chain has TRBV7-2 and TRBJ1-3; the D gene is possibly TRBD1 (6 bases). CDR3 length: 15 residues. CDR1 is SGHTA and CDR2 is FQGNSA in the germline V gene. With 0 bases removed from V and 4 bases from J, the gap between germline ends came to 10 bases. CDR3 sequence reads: CASSLALTGGNTIYF. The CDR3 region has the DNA TGTGCCAGCAGCTTAGCCCTCACAGGGGGAAACACCATATATTTT.

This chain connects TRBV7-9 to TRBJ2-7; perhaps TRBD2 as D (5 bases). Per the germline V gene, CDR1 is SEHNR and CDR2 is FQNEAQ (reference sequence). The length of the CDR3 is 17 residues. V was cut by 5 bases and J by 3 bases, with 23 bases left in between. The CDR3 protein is CASSAPPRYGGNYEQYF. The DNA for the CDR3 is TGTGCCAGCAGCGCTCCACCGCGGTACGGAGGAAACTACGAGCAGTACTTC.

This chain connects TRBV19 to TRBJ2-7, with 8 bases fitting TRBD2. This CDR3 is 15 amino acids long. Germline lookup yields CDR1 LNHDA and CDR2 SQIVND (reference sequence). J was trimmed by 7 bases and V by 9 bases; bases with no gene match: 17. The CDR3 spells CASLDIAGPSWEQYF. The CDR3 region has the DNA TGTGCCAGCCTGGATATAGCGGGACCTAGCTGGGAGCAGTACTTC.

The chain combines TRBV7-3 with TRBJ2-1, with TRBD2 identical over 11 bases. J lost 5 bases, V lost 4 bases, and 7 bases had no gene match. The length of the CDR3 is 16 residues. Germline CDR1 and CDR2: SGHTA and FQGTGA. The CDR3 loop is CASSYTGTSGHNEQFF. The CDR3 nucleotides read TGTGCCAGCAGCTATACCGGGACTAGCGGTCACAATGAGCAGTTCTTC.

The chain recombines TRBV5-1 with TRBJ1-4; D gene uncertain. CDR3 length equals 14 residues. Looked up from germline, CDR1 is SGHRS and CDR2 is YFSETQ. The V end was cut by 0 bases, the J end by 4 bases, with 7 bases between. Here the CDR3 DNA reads TGCGCCAGCAGCTTGGGCGGATTTAATGAAAAACTGTTTTTT. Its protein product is CASSLGGFNEKLFF.

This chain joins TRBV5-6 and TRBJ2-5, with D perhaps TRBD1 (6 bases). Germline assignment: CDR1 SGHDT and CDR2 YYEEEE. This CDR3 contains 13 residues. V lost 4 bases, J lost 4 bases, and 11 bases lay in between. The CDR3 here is CASSSRRGETQYF. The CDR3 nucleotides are TGTGCCAGCAGCAGCCGCAGGGGAGAGACCCAGTACTTC.

The CDR3 sequence is CASSQDAGDGTEAFF. DNA of the CDR3: TGCGCCAGCAGCCAAGATGCAGGGGACGGCACTGAAGCTTTCTTT. The chain links TRBV4-3 to TRBJ1-1; a possible D gene is TRBD1 (6 bases). This CDR3 has 15 residues. Germline V gene data show CDR1 as LGHNA and CDR2 as YSLEER. V lost 0 bases and J 4 bases, leaving 12 bases between the germline ends.

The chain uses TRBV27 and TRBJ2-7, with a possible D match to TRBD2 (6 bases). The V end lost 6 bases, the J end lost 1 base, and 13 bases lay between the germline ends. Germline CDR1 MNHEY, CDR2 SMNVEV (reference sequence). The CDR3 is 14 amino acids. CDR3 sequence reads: CASRGMDYSYEQYF. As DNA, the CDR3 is TGTGCCAGCAGGGGGATGGACTATTCCTACGAGCAGTACTTC.

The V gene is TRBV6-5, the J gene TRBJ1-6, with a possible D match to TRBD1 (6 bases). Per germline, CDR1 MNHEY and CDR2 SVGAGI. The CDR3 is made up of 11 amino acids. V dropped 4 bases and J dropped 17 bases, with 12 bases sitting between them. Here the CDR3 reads CASSSRQAVHF. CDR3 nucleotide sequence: TGTGCCAGCAGTTCCCGACAGGCGGTCCACTTT.

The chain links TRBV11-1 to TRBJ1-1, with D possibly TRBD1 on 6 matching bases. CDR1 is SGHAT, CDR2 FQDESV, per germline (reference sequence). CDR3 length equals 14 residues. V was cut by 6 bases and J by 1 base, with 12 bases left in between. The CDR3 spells CASSKQQGNTEAFF. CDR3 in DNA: TGTGCCAGCAGTAAACAACAGGGGAACACTGAAGCTTTCTTT.

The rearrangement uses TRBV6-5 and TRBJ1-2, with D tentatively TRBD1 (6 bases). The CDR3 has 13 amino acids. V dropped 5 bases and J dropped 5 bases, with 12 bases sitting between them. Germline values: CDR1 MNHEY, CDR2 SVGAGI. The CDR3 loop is CASSRGEGYGYTF. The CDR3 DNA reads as TGTGCCAGCAGTAGGGGGGAGGGATATGGCTACACCTTC.

This chain's CDR3 is CASSVGSSDRGTDTQYF. CDR3 in DNA: TGTGCCAGCAGTGTGGGTTCGTCCGACAGGGGCACAGATACGCAGTATTTT. The gene calls are TRBV6-4 and TRBJ2-3; 7 bases match TRBD1. Germline values: CDR1 MRHNA, CDR2 SNTAGT. The V gene end was trimmed by 4 bases and the J gene end by 1 base; junction bases not matched to a gene: 11. The CDR3 contains 17 residues.

CDR3: CSVRPGTGINEQFF. CDR3 nucleotides: TGCAGCGTGCGCCCTGGGACAGGGATCAATGAGCAGTTCTTC. The J gene is TRBJ2-1, the V gene TRBV29-1, with 9 positions matching TRBD1. The CDR3 is 14 amino acids. Per the germline V gene, CDR1 is SQVTM and CDR2 is ANQGSEA. V was pared by 6 bases and J by 6 bases, with 9 bases of the junction left unmatched.

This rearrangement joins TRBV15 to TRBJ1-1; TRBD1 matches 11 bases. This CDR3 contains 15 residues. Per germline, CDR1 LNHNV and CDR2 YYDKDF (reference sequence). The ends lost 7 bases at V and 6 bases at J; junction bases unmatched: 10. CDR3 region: CATTHGGQGGSEAFF. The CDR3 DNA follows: TGTGCCACCACCCACGGGGGACAGGGGGGGTCTGAAGCTTTCTTT.